This T cell receptor beta chain was profiled in a study of blood T cell repertoires in COVID-19. Study in general: The analysed material was cDNA or gDNA that came from T cells, B-cell-depleted T cells, or PBMCs.

Measured with immunoSEQ multiplex PCR; TCRdb has only the in-frame clones, and not every one. The table has roughly 290,000 clones, 70% to 90% seen once; the top ten hold about 0.9%. There are 11 residues in the CDR3. Germline loops: CDR1 SGHDT, CDR2 YYEEEE. Trimming removed 0 bases at V and 12 bases at J, with 9 bases between. Enrolment of Seattle patients took place during active infection, and they were followed longitudinally. The sample comprised peripheral blood. This sequence joins TRBV5-6 and TRBJ1-2; D is unresolved. This receptor was taken from a human donor with COVID-19, enrolled during active disease. The donor label of this sample is uncertain. DNA of the CDR3: TGTGCCAGCAGCTTGGGGGAGGTCGACACCTTC. Amino acid sequence: CASSLGEVDTF.